The source of this TCR beta chain is a study of human versus mouse CDR3 diversity and MHC coevolution. In the study overall: Valid reads per sample ranged from about 5.5 x 10^6 to 1.8 x 10^7. Study results and limitations: Compared with mice, human CDR3s carried more deletions and insertions on average. Clonal inequality was lowest in most of the three human donors.

Worth noting for this clone: Its cognate antigen is unknown.

V shed 3 bases, J shed 4 bases, and the junction held 4 bases outside the gene matches. Germline V CDR1 and CDR2: GTSNPN, SVGIG (reference sequence). The CDR3 is 15 amino acids. Clones were read by immunoSEQ multiplex PCR, and TCRdb kept only the in-frame ones, dropping some. The sample lists tens of thousands of clones, about 93% seen once, with approximately 17% in the top ten. Sorting isolated naive CD4 T cells lacking CD45RO and expressing CD62L. The receptor's source is a person aged 60 to 70 in good health. The sequenced sample was naive CD4+ T cells from blood. The subset denotes: CD45RO-negative CD62L-positive naive CD4 T cells. The chain employs TRBV30 and TRBJ2-2; 11 bases fit TRBD2. This CDR3 reads CAWRLAGGSTGELFF. For the CDR3, the DNA is TGTGCCTGGAGGCTAGCGGGAGGATCCACCGGGGAGCTGTTTTTT.